One TCR beta chain is described in this entry. Its antigen is still unknown. The sequenced template was RNA, covering the TCR beta CDR3 region. After a first-round RT-PCR with HTBI primers, a second-round multiplex PCR was run. TCRdb fed the multiplex PCR reads into MiXCR, producing one record per CDR3 protein. The table has about 1.1 million distinct CDR3 sequences, about 38% seen once. V was clipped by 6 bases and J by 11 bases, with 16 bases between them. Germline values: CDR1 SEHNR, CDR2 FQNEAQ (reference sequence). The CDR3 covers 12 residues. This sample was taken from a study of Graves' ophthalmopathy and Graves' hyperthyroidism. Turning to the study itself: The stable label applied to hyperthyroidism with no ophthalmopathy within 18 months of follow-up. Study results and limitations: Most thyroid-expanded clonotypes exceeding 0.001 frequency were also found in blood.

Clinicians diagnosed using symptoms, serum thyroxine, TRAb, thyroid ultrasound and orbital computed tomography. The source material was peripheral blood or thyroid tissue (not recorded which). The sequence was obtained from an adult man with Graves' hyperthyroidism. The V call is TRBV7-9, the J call TRBJ2-5; possibly TRBD2 for D (6 bases). DNA for the CDR3: TGTGCCAGCAGGTGGGGGGAGTGGACTCAGTACTTC. This translates into CASRWGEWTQYF.